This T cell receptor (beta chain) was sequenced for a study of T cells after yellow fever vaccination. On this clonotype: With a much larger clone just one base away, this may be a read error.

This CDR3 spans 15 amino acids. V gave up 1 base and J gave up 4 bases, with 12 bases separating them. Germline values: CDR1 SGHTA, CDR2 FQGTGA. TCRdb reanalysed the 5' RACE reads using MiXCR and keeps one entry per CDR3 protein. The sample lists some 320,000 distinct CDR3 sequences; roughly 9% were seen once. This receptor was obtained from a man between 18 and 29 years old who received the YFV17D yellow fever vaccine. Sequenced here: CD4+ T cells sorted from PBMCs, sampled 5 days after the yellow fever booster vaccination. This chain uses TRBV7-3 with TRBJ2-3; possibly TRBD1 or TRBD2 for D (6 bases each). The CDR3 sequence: CASSLMEGDSDTQYF. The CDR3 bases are TGTGCCAGCAGCTTAATGGAGGGGGACTCAGATACGCAGTATTTT.